The TCR beta chain under discussion was sequenced for a study of PD-L1 blockade in urothelial cancer. Across the study: Timepoints chosen for blood analysis were 3 weeks (second dose) and 6 weeks after treatment start. Median T cell yield per blood sample was more than 120,000 cells. Findings and limits, study-wide: Better survival was forecast by a pretreatment blood TCR clonality below the median.

The time point here: pretreatment peripheral blood. Synthetic TCR analog templates were added to each PCR reaction. The method was immunoSEQ multiplex PCR; TCRdb's version includes in-frame clones alone and lacks a portion of them. The data contain fewer than 50,000 clones, more than 70% of them seen just once; the ten biggest clones take up roughly 25%. Per the germline V gene, CDR1 is SGHTA and CDR2 is FQGNSA. V lost 1 base and J lost 2; bases outside the gene matches: 4. The CDR3 totals 16 residues. Worth noting for this clone: What it binds is not known.

The sequence was collected from a donor at least 40 years old with urothelial cancer. Sequenced material: PBMCs, taken around atezolizumab (anti-PD-L1) treatment. The V and J genes are TRBV7-2 and TRBJ1-2; 10 bases are a match to TRBD1. CDR3 residues: CASSLGGTGANYGYTF. The CDR3 nucleotides read TGTGCCAGCAGCTTAGGGGGGACAGGGGCGAACTATGGCTACACCTTC.